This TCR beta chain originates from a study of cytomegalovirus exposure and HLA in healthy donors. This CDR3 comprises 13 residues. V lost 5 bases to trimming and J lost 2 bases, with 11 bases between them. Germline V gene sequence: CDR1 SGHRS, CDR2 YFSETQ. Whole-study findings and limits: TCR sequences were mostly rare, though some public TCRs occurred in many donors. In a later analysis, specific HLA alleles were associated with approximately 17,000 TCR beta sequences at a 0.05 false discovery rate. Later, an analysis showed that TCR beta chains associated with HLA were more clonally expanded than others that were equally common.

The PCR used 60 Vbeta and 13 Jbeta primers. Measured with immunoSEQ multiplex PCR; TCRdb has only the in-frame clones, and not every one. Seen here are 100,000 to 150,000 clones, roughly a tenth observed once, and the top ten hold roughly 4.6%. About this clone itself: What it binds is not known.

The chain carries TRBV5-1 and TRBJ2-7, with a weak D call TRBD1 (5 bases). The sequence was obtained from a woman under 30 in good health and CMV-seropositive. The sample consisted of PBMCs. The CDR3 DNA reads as TGCGCCAGCAGGGACACCTTCACCTACGAGCAGTACTTC. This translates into CASRDTFTYEQYF.